This TCR beta chain comes out of a study of T cell responses to AZD1222 COVID-19 vaccine. For the study at large: Second-dose groups at about 4 or about 12 weeks were pooled.

Notes on this clone: The antigen is not known.

CDR1 SGHRS and CDR2 YFSETQ come from the germline V gene. The CDR3 is 15 residues long. V lost 2 bases, J lost 2 bases, and 12 bases lay in between. Findings and limits, study-wide: It should be noted that donors were predominantly white British and more often female, and clonal diversity was possibly underestimated. Among those given AZD1222, only six or seven were seropositive at baseline. At 160-218 and 743-854, vaccine-associated CD4 TCRs were dominant, and they spanned spike.

Sequencing used immunoSEQ multiplex PCR; TCRdb keeps in-frame clones, though not all of them. The table records some 130,000 clones, 75% to 90% of them present only once. This sample comprised peripheral blood, obtained on day 0 of AZD1222 vaccination. This chain joins TRBV5-1 and TRBJ2-3; tentatively, D is TRBD2 (6 bases). This clonotype was obtained from an adult in good health. The CDR3 loop is CASSFVGLNTDTQYF. As DNA, the CDR3 is TGCGCCAGCAGCTTTGTGGGACTGAACACAGATACGCAGTATTTT.